Shown below are 6 T cell receptor beta chains from a single sample sequenced in a study of spatial heterogeneity in lung cancer. TCRdb reanalysed the 5' RACE reads using MiXCR and keeps one entry per CDR3 protein. This table holds tens of thousands of distinct CDR3 sequences, 6.5% to 7% found once. Indicated time point: sample taken at primary tumor resection. The sequences come from PBMCs, collected at surgery. The source is a female donor with early-stage non-small cell lung cancer.

This clonotype was seen only a few times. The gene calls are TRBV20-1 and TRBJ1-2; 8 bases are shared with TRBD1. Per the germline V gene, CDR1 is DFQATT and CDR2 is SNEGSKA (reference sequence). Germline trimming cut 0 bases from V and 7 bases from J; bases unmatched to any gene: 7. The CDR3 length is 14 residues. Here the CDR3 DNA reads TGCAGTGCTAGAGAGCAGGGGGCTTTCGGTGGCTACACCTTC. It is translated as CSAREQGAFGGYTF.

This clonotype was seen ten or more times. One base away lies a much larger clone, so this may be a sequencing read error. This chain joins TRBV7-3 and TRBJ1-1, with D possibly matching TRBD1 (5 bases). The CDR3 extends over 14 amino acids. Germline V lookup: CDR1 SGHTA, CDR2 FQGTGA. V was shortened by 4 bases and J by 6 bases, with 15 bases between the two germline ends. CDR3 loop: CASSSGLWGAEAFF. The CDR3 DNA is TGTGCCAGCAGCTCCGGACTTTGGGGGGCTGAAGCTTTCTTT.

The chain has TRBV20-1 and TRBJ1-2, with D unclear. V was cut by 2 bases and J by 0 bases, with 7 bases left in between. The CDR3 has 13 amino acids. From germline, CDR1 is DFQATT and CDR2 SNEGSKA (reference sequence). The CDR3 region has the DNA TGCAGTGCTAGAAGTGGGACTAACTATGGCTACACCTTC. Translating it yields CSARSGTNYGYTF.

CDR3 sequence: CASSQVTGQGQKLFF. The DNA of the CDR3 is TGTGCCAGCAGCCAAGTTACGGGACAGGGGCAAAAACTGTTTTTT. The genes are TRBV4-2 and TRBJ1-4; the match to TRBD1 covers 10 bases. Germline V CDR1 and CDR2: LGHNA, YNFKEQ. J gave up 9 bases and V 1 base, and 5 bases lay outside the gene matches. The CDR3 consists of 15 residues.

This clonotype turned up a few times. This rearrangement joins TRBV20-1 to TRBJ1-2; the D gene is possibly TRBD1 (5 bases). V lost 6 bases, J lost 0 bases, and 14 bases lay in between. The CDR3 runs 14 residues. CDR1 DFQATT and CDR2 SNEGSKA come from the germline V gene (reference sequence). The CDR3 sequence: CSAMWQGANYGYTF. The DNA of the CDR3 is TGCAGTGCCATGTGGCAGGGAGCTAACTATGGCTACACCTTC.

This clonotype was observed at least ten times. The V call is TRBV3-1, the J call TRBJ1-5, with D unresolved. Trimming left V 2 bases short and J 6 bases short, with 8 bases between. Germline CDR1 LGHDT, CDR2 YNNKEL (reference sequence). The CDR3 contains 13 residues. DNA for the CDR3: TGTGCCAGCAGCCAAACTGAGCGTCAGCCCCAGCATTTT. This gives the protein CASSQTERQPQHF.